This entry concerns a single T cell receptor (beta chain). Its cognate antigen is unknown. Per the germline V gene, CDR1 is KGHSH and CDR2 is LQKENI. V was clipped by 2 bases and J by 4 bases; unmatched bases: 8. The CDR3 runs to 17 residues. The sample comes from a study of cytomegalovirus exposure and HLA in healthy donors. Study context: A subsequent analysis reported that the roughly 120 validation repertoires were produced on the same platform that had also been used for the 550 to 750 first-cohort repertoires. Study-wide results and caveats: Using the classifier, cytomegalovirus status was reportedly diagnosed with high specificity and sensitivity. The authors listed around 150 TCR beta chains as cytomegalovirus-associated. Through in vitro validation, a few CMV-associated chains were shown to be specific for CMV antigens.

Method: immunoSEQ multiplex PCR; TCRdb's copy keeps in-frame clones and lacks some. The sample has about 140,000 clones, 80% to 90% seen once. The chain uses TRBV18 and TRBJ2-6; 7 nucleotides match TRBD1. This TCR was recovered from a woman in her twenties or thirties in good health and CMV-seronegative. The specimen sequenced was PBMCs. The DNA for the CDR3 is TGTGCCAGCTCACCAAGGCCGCAGGGGGACGGGGCCAACGTCCTGACTTTC. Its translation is CASSPRPQGDGANVLTF.